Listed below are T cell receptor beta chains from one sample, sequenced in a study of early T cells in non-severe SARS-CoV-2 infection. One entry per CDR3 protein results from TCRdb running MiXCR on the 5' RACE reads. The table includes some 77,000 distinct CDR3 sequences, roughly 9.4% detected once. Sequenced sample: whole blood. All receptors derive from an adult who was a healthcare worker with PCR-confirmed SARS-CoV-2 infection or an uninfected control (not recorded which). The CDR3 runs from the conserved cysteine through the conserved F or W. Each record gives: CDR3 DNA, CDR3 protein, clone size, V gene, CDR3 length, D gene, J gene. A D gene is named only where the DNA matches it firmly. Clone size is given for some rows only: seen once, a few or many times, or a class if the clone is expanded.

TGTGCCAGCAGCTTAAGGAGGGACGCGTCCAACTCTGGGGCCAACGTCCTGACTTTC CASSLRRDASNSGANVLTF - TRBV7-3 19 - TRBJ2-6
TGTGCCAGCAGCCCCGGGCCGGCGGGGTTCGTAGATGAGCAGTTCTTC CASSPGPAGFVDEQFF few TRBV11-2 16 - TRBJ2-1
TGTGCCAGCAGTTTAGGCGGGAGGCAAGAGACCCAGTACTTC CASSLGGRQETQYF many TRBV12-3/TRBV12-4 14 TRBD2 TRBJ2-5
TGTGCCAGCAGCGAATTACAGGGGGCGCGGGAGCAGTACTTC CASSELQGAREQYF many TRBV27 14 TRBD1 TRBJ2-7
TGTGCCAGCAGCCAAGAAGGTCGTGCGTCTGAAGCTTTCTTT CASSQEGRASEAFF many TRBV4-2 14 - TRBJ1-1
TGCACGTCGGGGGGCGCTTATTCCGAGCAGTACTTC CTSGGAYSEQYF many TRBV28 12 - TRBJ2-7
TGTGCCAGCAGCTTGGACAGCGAAGCTTTCTTT CASSLDSEAFF many TRBV5-4 11 - TRBJ1-1
TGTGCCAGCAGCGTAGCTGGAGGCTTCGGTGACTACGAGCAGTACTTC CASSVAGGFGDYEQYF - TRBV9 16 - TRBJ2-7
TGTGCCAGCAGTCGACTAGCGGGTAACAATGAGCAGTTCTTC CASSRLAGNNEQFF - TRBV28 14 TRBD2 TRBJ2-1
TGCGCCAGCAGCACCTACAGTGAAGCTAACTATGGCTACACCTTC CASSTYSEANYGYTF many TRBV5-1 15 - TRBJ1-2